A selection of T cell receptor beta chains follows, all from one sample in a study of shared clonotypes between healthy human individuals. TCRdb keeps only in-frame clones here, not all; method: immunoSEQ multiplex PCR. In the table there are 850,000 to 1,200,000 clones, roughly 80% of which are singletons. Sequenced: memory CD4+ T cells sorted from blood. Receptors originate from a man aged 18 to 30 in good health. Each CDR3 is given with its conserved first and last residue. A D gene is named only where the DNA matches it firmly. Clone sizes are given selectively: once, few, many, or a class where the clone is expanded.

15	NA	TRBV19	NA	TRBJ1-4	TGTGCCAGTAAACGTACCGCCTCCTACCAGGAAAAACTGTTTTTT	CASKRTASYQEKLFF
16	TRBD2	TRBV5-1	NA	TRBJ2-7	TGCGCCAGCAGCCGGGCCCCTGGTAGCGGGAGGGACGAGCAGTACTTC	CASSRAPGSGRDEQYF
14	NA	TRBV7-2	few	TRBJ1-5	TGTGCCAGCAGCCCCCCCGGCCGACCTCAGCCCCAGCATTTT	CASSPPGRPQPQHF
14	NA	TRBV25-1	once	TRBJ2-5	TGTGCCAGCAGCAAGACCGGGACTTTAAGGACCCAGTACTTC	CASSKTGTLRTQYF
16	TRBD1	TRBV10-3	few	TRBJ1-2	TGTGCCATCAGTGAGCCTAGGACAGGGCAAACCTATGGCTACACCTTC	CAISEPRTGQTYGYTF
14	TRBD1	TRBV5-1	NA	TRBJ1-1	TGCGCCAGCAGAATACAGGGGCCGAACACTGAAGCTTTCTTT	CASRIQGPNTEAFF
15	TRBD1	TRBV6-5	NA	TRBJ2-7	TGTGCCAGCAGTTACTCGTACAGGGGGGTACACGAGCAGTACTTC	CASSYSYRGVHEQYF
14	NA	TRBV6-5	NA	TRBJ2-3	TGTGCCAGCAGTCCCCTTAGAAGGACAGATACGCAGTATTTT	CASSPLRRTDTQYF
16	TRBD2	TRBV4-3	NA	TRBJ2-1	TGCGCCAGCAGTCACTTACTAGCGGGAGCGGTGAATGAGCAGTTCTTC	CASSHLLAGAVNEQFF
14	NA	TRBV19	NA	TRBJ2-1	TGTGCCAGTAGTATAGGGGGACCATACAATGAGCAGTTCTTC	CASSIGGPYNEQFF
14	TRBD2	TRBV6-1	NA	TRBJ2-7	TGTGCCAGCACCGAACGGGGGGGGGCCTACGAGCAGTACTTC	CASTERGGAYEQYF
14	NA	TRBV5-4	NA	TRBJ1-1	TGTGCCAGCAGCCTCTCGGCTCCGAACACTGAAGCTTTCTTT	CASSLSAPNTEAFF
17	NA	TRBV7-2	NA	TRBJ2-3	TGTGCCAGCAGCTTAAAGTCAGGGGGAGGTCCCACAGATACGCAGTATTTT	CASSLKSGGGPTDTQYF
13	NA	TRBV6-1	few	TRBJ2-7	TGTGCCAGCAGCCGGGACATTTCCTACGAGCAGTACTTC	CASSRDISYEQYF
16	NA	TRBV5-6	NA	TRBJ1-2	TGTGCCAGCAGCTCGCGCTGGATGGACAGCCTCTATGGCTACACCTTC	CASSSRWMDSLYGYTF